This is a list of T cell receptor beta chains from one sample in a study of cytomegalovirus exposure and HLA in healthy donors. The table came from immunoSEQ multiplex PCR; TCRdb's copy has only in-frame clones and leaves some out. The sample shows more than 60,000 clones, roughly 95% of them seen only once. Material for sequencing was PBMCs. Receptors originate from a woman younger than 30 in good health and CMV-seropositive. The CDR3 runs from the conserved cysteine through the conserved F or W. The D gene is left open where the match is weak. Size tells how often a clone was seen (once, few, many) or the class of an expanded clone, and some rows leave it out.

d_gene,j_gene,v_gene,abundance,CDR3nt,CDR3aa
TRBD2,TRBJ2-1,TRBV4-2,once,TGTGCCAGCGGGACTAGCGGGACGGGAAATGAGCAGTTCTTC,CASGTSGTGNEQFF
TRBD2,TRBJ2-3,TRBV18,-,TGTGCCAGCTCACCTGTCGCTAGCGGGAGAGGTATAGATACGCAGTATTTT,CASSPVASGRGIDTQYF
-,TRBJ2-5,TRBV10-3,-,TGTGCCATCAGTGAGACATTACAAGAGACCCAGTACTTC,CAISETLQETQYF
-,TRBJ1-1,TRBV28,-,TGTGCCAGCAGGAGGACACGCACTTTGAACACTGAAGCTTTCTTT,CASRRTRTLNTEAFF
-,TRBJ1-1,TRBV20-1,-,TGCAGTCTAACAGGCTACACTGAAGCTTTCTTT,CSLTGYTEAFF
TRBD2,TRBJ2-2,TRBV28,once,TGTGCCAGCAGGCTGAGACTAGCGGGAAACACCGGGGAGCTGTTTTTT,CASRLRLAGNTGELFF
-,TRBJ1-2,TRBV5-3,-,TGTGCCAGAAGCGTCCGGGTTGGTGGCTACACCTTC,CARSVRVGGYTF
TRBD1,TRBJ1-1,TRBV27,-,TGTGCCAGCAGCCGCGACAGGGCCGACACTGAAGCTTTCTTT,CASSRDRADTEAFF
TRBD2,TRBJ2-7,TRBV11-3,-,TGTGCCAGCAGCCTTGGGAGGGTTGGGAGCTCCTACGAGCAGTACTTC,CASSLGRVGSSYEQYF
-,TRBJ2-5,TRBV21-1,once,TGTGCCAGCAGCAGGCAGAACCAAGAGACCCAGTACTTC,CASSRQNQETQYF
-,TRBJ2-2,TRBV5-6,-,TGTGCCAGCAGCTACGGGACCGGGGAGCTGTTTTTT,CASSYGTGELFF
TRBD2,TRBJ2-1,TRBV11-2,once,TGTGCCAGCAGCGCTACTAGCGGGAGGGCCAATGAGCAGTTCTTC,CASSATSGRANEQFF
-,TRBJ2-1,TRBV7-9,-,TGTGCCAGCAGCTTAGCGGGACTCGGAGAGCAGTTCTTC,CASSLAGLGEQFF
TRBD1,TRBJ2-7,TRBV30,once,TGTGCCTGGATGGACAGGGGGCGCTACGAGCAGTACTTC,CAWMDRGRYEQYF
TRBD1,TRBJ2-7,TRBV9,-,TGTGCCAGCAGCGTACGGGACAGGAACCTCTACGAGCAGTACTTC,CASSVRDRNLYEQYF
TRBD1,TRBJ2-3,TRBV28,-,TGTGCCAGCAGTTCGAGGGGGACAGGGGTCGGAGATACGCAGTATTTT,CASSSRGTGVGDTQYF